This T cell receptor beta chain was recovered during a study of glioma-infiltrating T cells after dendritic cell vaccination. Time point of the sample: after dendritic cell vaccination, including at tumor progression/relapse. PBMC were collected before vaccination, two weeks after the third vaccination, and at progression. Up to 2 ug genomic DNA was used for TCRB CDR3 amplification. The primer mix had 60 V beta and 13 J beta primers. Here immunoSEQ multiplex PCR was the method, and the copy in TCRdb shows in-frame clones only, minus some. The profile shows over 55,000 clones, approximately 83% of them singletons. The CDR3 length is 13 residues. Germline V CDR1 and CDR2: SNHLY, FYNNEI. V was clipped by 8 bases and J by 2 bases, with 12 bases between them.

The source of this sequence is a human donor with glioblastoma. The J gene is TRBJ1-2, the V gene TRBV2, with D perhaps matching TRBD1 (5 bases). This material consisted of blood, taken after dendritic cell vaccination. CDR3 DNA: TGTGCCAGCTCCGGACACCTCAACTATGGCTACACCTTC. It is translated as CASSGHLNYGYTF.